The source of this TCR beta chain is a study of human T cells and chemical hapten exposure. The germline V gene encodes CDR1 SNHLY and CDR2 FYNNEI. Trimming shortened V by 7 bases and J by 4 bases, and 20 bases separated the two germline ends. The CDR3 spans 16 residues. TCRdb used MiXCR to reprocess the RACE reads, holding one entry per CDR3 protein. The sample has roughly 81,000 distinct CDR3 sequences, about 8% seen once. This clonotype showed up just a few times. Time point reported: pre-sensitization, week 0. The treatment is: therapeutic diphenylcyclopropenone sensitization with weekly scalp DPC.

V and J are TRBV2 and TRBJ1-5; D not resolved. The source was whole blood, collected in connection with sensitization to the hapten diphenylcyclopropenone (DPC). The sequence was collected from a man aged 40-49 years with alopecia areata. Some clones in this sample may be carry-over from other donors' samples. Here the CDR3 DNA reads TGTGCCAGCACTCGAGCCGTTACCTTAGCAAATCAGCCCCAGCATTTT. The encoded protein is CASTRAVTLANQPQHF. The full variable domain, in which reference TRBV2 and TRBJ1-5 provide the parts outside the CDR3, is EPEVTQTPSHQVTQMGQEVILRCVPISNHLYFYWYRQILGQKVEFLVSFYNNEISEKSEIFDDQFSVERPDGSNFTLKIRSTKLEDSAMYFCASTRAVTLANQPQHFGDGTRLSIL.